The 17 T cell receptor beta chains in this list originate from one sample, sequenced in a study of radiation and T cells in renal cell carcinoma. Only in-frame clones appear in the TCRdb table, and some are missing; sequencing was by immunoSEQ multiplex PCR. The sample yields 150,000 or so clones, over 65% seen once. Described time point: baseline pretreatment blood. Treatment meaning: 15 Gy SBRT to primary tumor, nephrectomy 4 weeks later. Sequenced material: blood, taken from a patient whose treatment included radiotherapy and nephrectomy. These receptors were collected from a woman between 50 and 59 years old with renal cell carcinoma.

The J gene is TRBJ1-4, the V gene TRBV7-8; D is possibly TRBD1 (6 bases). Per germline, CDR1 SGHVS and CDR2 FQNEAQ. This CDR3 region has 16 residues. V was cut by 1 base and J by 4 bases, with 13 bases left in between. The CDR3 region is CASSLDLDSFNEKLFF. CDR3 bases: TGTGCCAGCAGCTTAGACCTGGACAGCTTTAATGAAAAACTGTTTTTT.

The chain employs TRBV7-2 and TRBJ1-5; no reliable D call. This CDR3 region has 15 residues. CDR1 and CDR2 from the germline V gene are SGHTA and FQGNSA. Trimming left V 6 bases short and J 2 bases short, with 14 bases between. The CDR3 loop reads CASSLVGFGNQPQHF. Written as DNA, the CDR3 is TGTGCCAGCAGTCTAGTGGGGTTCGGCAATCAGCCCCAGCATTTT.

This chain connects TRBV4-3 to TRBJ2-2, with D maybe TRBD1 (5 bases). Trimming stripped 3 bases from V and 6 bases from J, with 11 bases between. Germline loops: CDR1 LGHNA, CDR2 YSLEER. CDR3 length equals 14 residues. The CDR3, as DNA: TGCGCCAGCAGCCAGTTCAGGGCTGCCGGGGAGCTGTTTTTT. The encoded protein is CASSQFRAAGELFF.

CDR3 loop: CASSRPGAETQYF. The DNA for the CDR3 is TGTGCCAGTAGTCGGCCAGGGGCCGAGACCCAGTACTTC. The V call is TRBV19, the J call TRBJ2-5, with D possibly TRBD1 on 6 matching bases. The CDR3 consists of 13 residues. The ends were cut back, 5 bases at V and 5 bases at J, with 12 bases in the middle. Per the germline V gene, CDR1 is LNHDA and CDR2 is SQIVND (reference sequence). Full variable domain (outside the CDR3, taken from reference TRBV19 and TRBJ2-5): DGGITQSPKYLFRKEGQNVTLSCEQNLNHDAMYWYRQDPGQGLRLIYYSQIVNDFQKGDIAEGYSVSREKKESFPLTVTSAQKNPTAFYLCASSRPGAETQYFGPGTRLLVL.

J is TRBJ2-5 and V is TRBV7-9, with TRBD2 matching over 12 bases. The length of the CDR3 is 19 residues. J was trimmed by 5 bases and V by 1 base; bases with no gene match: 14. Per germline, CDR1 SEHNR and CDR2 FQNEAQ (reference sequence). As DNA, the CDR3 is TGTGCCAGCAGCTTAGGCGCCGGACTAGCGGGGTACTCTGGGGAGACCCAGTACTTC. Translating it yields CASSLGAGLAGYSGETQYF.

The chain uses TRBV19 and TRBJ1-2, with D unresolved. Per the germline V gene, CDR1 is LNHDA and CDR2 is SQIVND (reference sequence). The CDR3 spans 14 residues. The V gene lost 7 bases and the J gene lost 4 bases, with 16 bases spanning the gap. In DNA form, the CDR3 reads TGTGCCAGTACCAACCCGGGGATTATCTATGGCTACACCTTC. Amino acid sequence: CASTNPGIIYGYTF.

The chain links TRBV30 to TRBJ2-5, with 7 nucleotides matching TRBD1. This CDR3 contains 13 residues. The trim removed 8 bases at V and 2 bases at J, leaving 8 bases unmatched. Germline loops: CDR1 GTSNPN, CDR2 SVGIG (reference sequence). CDR3: CAANRDSQETQYF. CDR3 bases: TGTGCCGCCAACCGGGACAGTCAAGAGACCCAGTACTTC. Drawing the rest from reference TRBV30 and TRBJ2-5, the complete variable domain is SQTIHQWPATLVQPVGSPLSLECTVEGTSNPNLYWYRQAAGRGLQLLFYSVGIGQISSEVPQNLSASRPQDRQFILSSKKLLLSDSGFYLCAANRDSQETQYFGPGTRLLVL.

The chain recombines TRBV2 with TRBJ2-1; the D is unclear. Germline V gives CDR1 SNHLY, CDR2 FYNNEI. The CDR3 sequence is 13 residues long. Trimming pared 4 bases from V and 3 bases from J, leaving 7 bases between. The CDR3 region has the DNA TGTGCCAGCAGTGTTAACGTCTACAATGAGCAGTTCTTC. Its translation is CASSVNVYNEQFF.

The gene calls are TRBV10-1 and TRBJ1-2; D is unresolved. V was cut by 4 bases and J by 8 bases, with 17 bases left in between. The CDR3 extends over 14 amino acids. Germline V gene sequence: CDR1 WNHNN, CDR2 SYGVQD (reference sequence). Written as DNA, the CDR3 is TGCGCCAGCAGTGCCTCTCGAACCGATAGGGGCTACACCTTC. This encodes CASSASRTDRGYTF.

The gene calls are TRBV6-5 and TRBJ1-2, with D hard to call. Between the trimmed V and J ends, which lost 5 bases and 0 bases, there was a span of 13 bases. Germline CDR1 and CDR2: MNHEY and SVGAGI. The CDR3 length is 15 residues. CDR3 region: CASSPRVATNYGYTF. CDR3 coding DNA: TGTGCCAGCAGTCCCCGGGTCGCCACTAACTATGGCTACACCTTC.

The sample holds one count of this clone. The chain couples TRBV14 to TRBJ1-4, with unresolved D. Germline V CDR1 and CDR2: SGHDN, FVKESK. The CDR3 is 11 amino acids. V was shortened by 1 base and J by 14 bases, with 8 bases between the two germline ends. CDR3 in DNA: TGTGCCAGCAGCCAAGGAGGTTGGCTGTTTTTT. Translation: CASSQGGWLFF.

The rearrangement links TRBV6-5 to TRBJ1-4; no clear D. Germline V gene lookup returns CDR1 MNHEY and CDR2 SVGAGI. This CDR3 has 15 amino acids. V was shortened by 7 bases and J by 4 bases, with 16 bases between the two germline ends. CDR3 bases: TGTGCCAGCAACAAGCGGGGAACCTTTAATGAAAAACTGTTTTTT. This sequence encodes CASNKRGTFNEKLFF.

The chain uses TRBV18 and TRBJ1-2; TRBD1 aligns across 7 bases. Germline V gene lookup returns CDR1 KGHSH and CDR2 LQKENI. With 6 bases clipped from V and 1 base from J, the junction kept 5 bases outside the gene matches. The CDR3 is made up of 14 amino acids. The chain's CDR3 is CASSQTGLNYGYTF. The CDR3 DNA reads TGTGCCAGCTCCCAGACAGGGCTTAACTATGGCTACACCTTC.

The CDR3 DNA sequence: TGTGCCGGTCAGAGAGGGCAGAATGAAAAACTGTTTTTT. Translation: CAGQRGQNEKLFF. The chain has TRBV30 and TRBJ1-4, with no clear D. Germline V gene lookup returns CDR1 GTSNPN and CDR2 SVGIG (reference sequence). This CDR3 spans 13 amino acids. The V end was cut by 8 bases, the J end by 5 bases, with 15 bases between. The full variable domain, in which reference TRBV30 and TRBJ1-4 provide the parts outside the CDR3, is SQTIHQWPATLVQPVGSPLSLECTVEGTSNPNLYWYRQAAGRGLQLLFYSVGIGQISSEVPQNLSASRPQDRQFILSSKKLLLSDSGFYLCAGQRGQNEKLFFGSGTQLSVL.

This chain uses TRBV5-1 with TRBJ2-1; D possibly corresponds to TRBD1 (6 bases). CDR1 and CDR2 from the germline V gene are SGHRS and YFSETQ. V was trimmed by 0 bases and J by 6 bases, leaving 10 bases between them. The CDR3 runs 14 residues. This CDR3 reads CASSLDRVVNEQFF. The DNA of the CDR3 is TGCGCCAGCAGCTTGGACAGGGTTGTCAATGAGCAGTTCTTC.

V usage is TRBV15 and J usage is TRBJ1-1; 12 bases map to TRBD1. V lost 1 base to trimming and J lost 4 bases; unmatched junction nucleotides: 1. The CDR3 contains 15 residues. Germline V lookup: CDR1 LNHNV, CDR2 YYDKDF (reference sequence). The CDR3 loop is CATSRVGQGATEAFF. The CDR3 nucleotides are TGTGCCACCAGCAGAGTGGGACAGGGGGCCACTGAAGCTTTCTTT.

The J gene is TRBJ1-2, the V gene TRBV27; TRBD1 aligns across 8 bases. CDR3 length equals 13 residues. Per the germline V gene, CDR1 is MNHEY and CDR2 is SMNVEV (reference sequence). With V trimmed by 5 bases and J by 2 bases, 1 base remained unmatched. CDR3 DNA: TGTGCCAGCAGTCGACAGGGGAACTATGGCTACACCTTC. Its translation is CASSRQGNYGYTF.